This T cell receptor (beta chain) stems from a study of blood T cell repertoires in COVID-19. The ends were cut back, 0 bases at V and 6 bases at J, with 11 bases in the middle. Germline V lookup: CDR1 KGHSH, CDR2 LQKENI. This CDR3 is 14 amino acids long. The protocol was immunoSEQ multiplex PCR, while the TCRdb copy is restricted to in-frame clones and leaves out a portion. The sample lists tens of thousands of clones; about 86% were seen once. Sequenced sample: peripheral blood. The source of this sequence is a woman in her sixties with acute or convalescent COVID-19. The V call is TRBV18, the J call TRBJ1-1, with D possibly being TRBD1 (6 bases). The CDR3 region is CASSPPPKGAEAFF. The CDR3 DNA follows: TGTGCCAGCTCACCACCCCCTAAGGGGGCTGAAGCTTTCTTT.